This T cell receptor (beta chain) was observed in a study of T cells in Graves' hyperthyroidism and ophthalmopathy. This clonotype has only a few counts. With 8 bases removed from V and 2 bases from J, the gap between germline ends came to 19 bases. Per germline, CDR1 SGHTA and CDR2 FQGTGA. This CDR3 spans 15 amino acids. Amplified regions were TCR beta CDR3 sequences from RNA transcripts. The HTBI primer set served for first-round RT-PCR of the TCR CDR3. A single record per CDR3 protein comes from TCRdb applying MiXCR to the multiplex PCR reads. Among about 560,000 distinct CDR3 sequences listed, about a sixth were seen once.

The clonotype comes from a woman aged 25-40 years with Graves' hyperthyroidism. V is TRBV7-3 and J is TRBJ2-7; possible D gene TRBD2, 6 bases. Input material: blood. The CDR3 protein is CASSEMGGVPYEQYF. DNA for the CDR3: TGTGCCAGCTCAGAAATGGGGGGAGTGCCCTACGAGCAGTACTTC.